This TCR beta chain was identified in a study of T cell responses to AZD1222 COVID-19 vaccine. Study-wide findings and caveats: Only a handful of AZD1222 recipients were seropositive at baseline. Most donors were white British and more were female, and clonal diversity was possibly underestimated. Nearly half of spike-specific TCRs reportedly target variant regions that are unmutated in the B.1.351 and B.1.1.7 variants.

Generated by immunoSEQ multiplex PCR, the TCRdb table keeps only in-frame clones and is missing some. The data hold 90,000 to 110,000 clones, with 91% observed a single time. Germline V gives CDR1 MNHNS, CDR2 SASEGT. V dropped 0 bases and J dropped 4 bases, with 6 bases sitting between them. This CDR3 region has 13 residues. Comment on this clone: Its antigen remains unknown. The sample contains more than one DNA sequence encoding this CDR3.

The TCR originated in an adult in good health. The sample was peripheral blood, taken on day 0 of AZD1222 vaccination. The chain carries TRBV6-1 and TRBJ1-2; D is unclear. Written as DNA, the CDR3 is TGTGCCAGCAGTGAAGCGGGGTTCTATGGCTACACCTTC. This codes for CASSEAGFYGYTF.